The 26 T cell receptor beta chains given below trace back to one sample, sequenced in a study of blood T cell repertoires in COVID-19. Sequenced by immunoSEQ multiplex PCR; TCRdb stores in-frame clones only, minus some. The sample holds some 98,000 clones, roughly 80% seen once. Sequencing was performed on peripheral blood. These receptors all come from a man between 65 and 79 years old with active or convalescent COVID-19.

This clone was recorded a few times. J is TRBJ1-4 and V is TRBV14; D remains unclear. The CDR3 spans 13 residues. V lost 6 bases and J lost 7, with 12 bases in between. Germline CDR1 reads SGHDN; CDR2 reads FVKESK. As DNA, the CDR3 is TGTGCCAGCAGTCCGGGAGCCACTGAAAAACTGTTTTTT. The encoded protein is CASSPGATEKLFF.

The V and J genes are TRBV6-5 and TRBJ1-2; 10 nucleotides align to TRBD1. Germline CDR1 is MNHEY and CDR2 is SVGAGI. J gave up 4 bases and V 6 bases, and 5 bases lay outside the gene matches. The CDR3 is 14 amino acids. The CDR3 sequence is CASRPDRGPYGYTF. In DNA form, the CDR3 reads TGTGCCAGCAGACCCGACAGGGGGCCCTATGGCTACACCTTC.

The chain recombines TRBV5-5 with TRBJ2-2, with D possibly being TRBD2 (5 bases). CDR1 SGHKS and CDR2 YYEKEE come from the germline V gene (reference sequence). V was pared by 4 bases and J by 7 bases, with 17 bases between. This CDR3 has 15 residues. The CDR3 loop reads CASSLTLGVGGELFF. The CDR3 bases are TGTGCCAGCAGCCTCACGCTCGGGGTGGGCGGGGAGCTGTTTTTT.

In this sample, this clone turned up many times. The CDR3 bases are TGTGCCAGCAGCTTAGGACAGGGATTGAGCACTGAAGCTTTCTTT. Its protein is CASSLGQGLSTEAFF. The rearrangement joins TRBV5-4 to TRBJ1-1; 8 nucleotides line up with TRBD1. From germline, CDR1 is SGHNT and CDR2 YYREEE (reference sequence). The ends lost 2 bases at V and 4 bases at J; junction bases unmatched: 7. The CDR3 totals 15 residues.

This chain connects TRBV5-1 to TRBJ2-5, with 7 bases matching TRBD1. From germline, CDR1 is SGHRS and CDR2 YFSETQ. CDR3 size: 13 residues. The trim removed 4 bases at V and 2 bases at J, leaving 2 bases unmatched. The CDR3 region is CASSGQDQETQYF. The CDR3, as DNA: TGCGCCAGCAGCGGACAGGATCAAGAGACCCAGTACTTC.

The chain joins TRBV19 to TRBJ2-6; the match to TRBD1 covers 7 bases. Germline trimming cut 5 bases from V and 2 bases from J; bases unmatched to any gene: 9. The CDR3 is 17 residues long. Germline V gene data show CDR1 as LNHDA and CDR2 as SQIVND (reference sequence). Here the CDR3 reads CASSLTGFYAGANVLTF. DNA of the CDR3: TGTGCCAGTAGTTTGACAGGGTTTTATGCTGGGGCCAACGTCCTGACTTTC.

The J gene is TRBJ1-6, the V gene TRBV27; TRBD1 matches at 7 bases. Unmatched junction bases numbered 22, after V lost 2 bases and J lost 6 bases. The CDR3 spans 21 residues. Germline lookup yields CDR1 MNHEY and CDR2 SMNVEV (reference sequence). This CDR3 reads CASSLDPKWAIGQVLNSPLHF. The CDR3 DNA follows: TGTGCCAGCAGTTTAGATCCGAAATGGGCTATAGGACAGGTTCTTAATTCACCCCTCCACTTT.

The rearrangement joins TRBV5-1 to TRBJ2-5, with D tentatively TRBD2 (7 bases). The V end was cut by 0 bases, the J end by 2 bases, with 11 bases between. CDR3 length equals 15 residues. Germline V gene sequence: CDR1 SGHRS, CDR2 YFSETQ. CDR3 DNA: TGCGCCAGCAGCTTGGGTGCGGGGGCTCAAGAGACCCAGTACTTC. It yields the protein CASSLGAGAQETQYF.

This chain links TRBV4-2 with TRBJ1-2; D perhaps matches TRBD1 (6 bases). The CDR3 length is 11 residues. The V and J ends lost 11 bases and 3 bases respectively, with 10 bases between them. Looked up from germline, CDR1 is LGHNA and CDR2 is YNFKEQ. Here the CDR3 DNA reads TGTGCCGTTCAGGGGCACTATGGCTACACCTTC. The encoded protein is CAVQGHYGYTF.

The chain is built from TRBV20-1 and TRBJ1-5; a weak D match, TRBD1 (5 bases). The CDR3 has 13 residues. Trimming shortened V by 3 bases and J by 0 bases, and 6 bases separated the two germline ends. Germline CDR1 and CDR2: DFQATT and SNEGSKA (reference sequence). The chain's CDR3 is CSASDSSNQPQHF. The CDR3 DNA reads TGCAGTGCTAGTGACAGTAGCAATCAGCCCCAGCATTTT.

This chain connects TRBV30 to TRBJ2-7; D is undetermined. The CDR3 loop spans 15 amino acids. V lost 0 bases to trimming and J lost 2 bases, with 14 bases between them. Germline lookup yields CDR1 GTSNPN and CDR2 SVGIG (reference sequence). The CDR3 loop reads CAWSVLVAETYEQYF. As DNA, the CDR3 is TGTGCCTGGAGTGTACTGGTAGCCGAGACCTACGAGCAGTACTTC. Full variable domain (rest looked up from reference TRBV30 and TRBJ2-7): SQTIHQWPATLVQPVGSPLSLECTVEGTSNPNLYWYRQAAGRGLQLLFYSVGIGQISSEVPQNLSASRPQDRQFILSSKKLLLSDSGFYLCAWSVLVAETYEQYFGPGTRLTVT.

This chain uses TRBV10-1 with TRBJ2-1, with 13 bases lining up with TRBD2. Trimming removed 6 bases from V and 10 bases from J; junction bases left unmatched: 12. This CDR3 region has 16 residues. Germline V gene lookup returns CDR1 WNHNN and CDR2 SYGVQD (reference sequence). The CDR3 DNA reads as TGCGCCAGCAGCCCCGTACGGACTAGCGGGGGATCCGAGCAGTTCTTC. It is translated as CASSPVRTSGGSEQFF.

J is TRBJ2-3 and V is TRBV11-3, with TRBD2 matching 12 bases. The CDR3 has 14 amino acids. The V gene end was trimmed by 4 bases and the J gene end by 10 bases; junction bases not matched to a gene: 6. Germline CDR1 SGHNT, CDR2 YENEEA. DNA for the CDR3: TGTGCCAGCAGCTCTAGCGGGGGGGCCGGAGCGCAGTATTTT. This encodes CASSSSGGAGAQYF. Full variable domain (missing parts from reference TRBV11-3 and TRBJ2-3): EAGVVQSPRYKIIEKKQPVAFWCNPISGHNTLYWYLQNLGQGPELLIRYENEEAVDDSQLPKDRFSAERLKGVDSTLKIQPAELGDSAVYLCASSSSGGAGAQYFGPGTRLTVL.

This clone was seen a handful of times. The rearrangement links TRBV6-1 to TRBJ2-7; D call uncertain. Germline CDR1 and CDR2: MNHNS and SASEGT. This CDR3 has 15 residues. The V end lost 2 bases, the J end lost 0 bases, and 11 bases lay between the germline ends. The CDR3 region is CASSERPSGSYEQYF. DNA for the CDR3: TGTGCCAGCAGTGAACGACCTTCGGGCTCCTACGAGCAGTACTTC.

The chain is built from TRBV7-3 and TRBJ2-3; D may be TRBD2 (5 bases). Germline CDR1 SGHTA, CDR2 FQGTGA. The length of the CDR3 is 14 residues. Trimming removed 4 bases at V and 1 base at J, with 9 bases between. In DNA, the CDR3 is TGTGCCAGCAGCTCTAGCCTCGGCACAGATACGCAGTATTTT. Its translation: CASSSSLGTDTQYF.

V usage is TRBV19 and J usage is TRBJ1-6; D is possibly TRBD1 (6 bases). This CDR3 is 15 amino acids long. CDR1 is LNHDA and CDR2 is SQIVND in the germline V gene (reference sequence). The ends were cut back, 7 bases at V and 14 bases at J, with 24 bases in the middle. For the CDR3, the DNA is TGTGCCAGTACCGACTTTTGGACAGCGACCGGGACCCTCCACTTT. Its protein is CASTDFWTATGTLHF.

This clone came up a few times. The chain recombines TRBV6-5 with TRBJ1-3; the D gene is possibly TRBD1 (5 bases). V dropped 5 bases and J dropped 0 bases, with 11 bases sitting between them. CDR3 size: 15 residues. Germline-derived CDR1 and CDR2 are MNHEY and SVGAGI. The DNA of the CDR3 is TGTGCCAGCAGTAAGACAGTTCACTCTGGAAACACCATATATTTT. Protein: CASSKTVHSGNTIYF.

Here the CDR3 reads CASSSRGPQETQYF. CDR3 sequence (DNA): TGTGCCAGCAGTTCCCGCGGCCCCCAAGAGACCCAGTACTTC. The chain joins TRBV6-5 to TRBJ2-5; D is unresolved. Germline V gene lookup returns CDR1 MNHEY and CDR2 SVGAGI. V was clipped by 4 bases and J by 1 base, with 10 bases between them. The CDR3 spans 14 residues.

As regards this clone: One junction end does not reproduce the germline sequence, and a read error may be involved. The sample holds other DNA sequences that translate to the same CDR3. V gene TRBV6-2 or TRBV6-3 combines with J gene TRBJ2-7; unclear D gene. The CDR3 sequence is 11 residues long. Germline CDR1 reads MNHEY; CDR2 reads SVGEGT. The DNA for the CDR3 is TGTGCCAGCAGTCACTCCTACGAGCAGTACTTC. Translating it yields CASSHSYEQYF.

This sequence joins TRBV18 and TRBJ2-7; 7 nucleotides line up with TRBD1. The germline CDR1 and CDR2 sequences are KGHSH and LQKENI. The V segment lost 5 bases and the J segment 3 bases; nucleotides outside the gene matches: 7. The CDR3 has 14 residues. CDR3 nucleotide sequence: TGTGCCAGCTCAGTAGGGCAGGGGGTCTACGAGCAGTACTTC. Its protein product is CASSVGQGVYEQYF.

The CDR3 DNA sequence: TGTGCCAGCAGCTTGGGACTAGCGGCCACAGATACGCAGTATTTT. It codes for CASSLGLAATDTQYF. The V gene is TRBV5-4, the J gene TRBJ2-3; 9 bases map to TRBD2. The CDR3 covers 15 residues. V gave up 0 bases and J gave up 2 bases; unmatched junction bases: 1. The germline gives CDR1 SGHNT, CDR2 YYREEE (reference sequence).

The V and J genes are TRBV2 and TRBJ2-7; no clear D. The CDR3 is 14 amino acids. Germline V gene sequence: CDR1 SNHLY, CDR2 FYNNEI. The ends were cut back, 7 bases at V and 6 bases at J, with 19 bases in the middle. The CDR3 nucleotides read TGTGCCAGCACCCCTTTGACTGTCGCATTCGAGCAGTACTTC. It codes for CASTPLTVAFEQYF.

The CDR3 reads CASSADRGNSPLHF. Here the CDR3 DNA reads TGTGCCAGCAGTGCAGACAGGGGGAATTCACCCCTCCACTTT. The chain uses TRBV2 and TRBJ1-6; 9 nucleotides agree with TRBD1. This CDR3 has 14 residues. The V gene's germline CDR1 is SNHLY and CDR2 FYNNEI. V lost 4 bases, J lost 7 bases, and 2 bases stayed unmatched.

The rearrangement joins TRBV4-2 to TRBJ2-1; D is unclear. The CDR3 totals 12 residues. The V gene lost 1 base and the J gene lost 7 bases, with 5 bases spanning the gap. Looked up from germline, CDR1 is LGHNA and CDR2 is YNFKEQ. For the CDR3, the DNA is TGTGCCAGCAGCCAAGCCCTAAATGAGCAGTTCTTC. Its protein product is CASSQALNEQFF.

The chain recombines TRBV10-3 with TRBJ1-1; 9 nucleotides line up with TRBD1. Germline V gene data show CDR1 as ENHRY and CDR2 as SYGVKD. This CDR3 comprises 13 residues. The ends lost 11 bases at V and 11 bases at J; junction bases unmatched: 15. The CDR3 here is CASNPPTGGPAFF. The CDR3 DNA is TGTGCCTCAAACCCCCCGACAGGGGGACCTGCTTTCTTT.

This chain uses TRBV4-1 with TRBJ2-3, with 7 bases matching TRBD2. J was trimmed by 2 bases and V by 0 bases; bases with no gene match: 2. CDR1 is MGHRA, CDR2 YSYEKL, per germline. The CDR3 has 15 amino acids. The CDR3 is CASSQDGTITDTQYF. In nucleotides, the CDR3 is TGCGCCAGCAGCCAAGATGGGACTATCACAGATACGCAGTATTTT.